Sequencing of this TCR beta chain was carried out in a study of blood T cell repertoires in COVID-19. About the research overall: The United States, Italy and Spain supplied acute and convalescent COVID-19 samples. Sources were T cells, B-cell-depleted T cells, or PBMCs; the material itself was cDNA or gDNA.

Authors' data handling: Amplified reference gene primers provided the basis for estimating nucleated cell counts. Clones were read by immunoSEQ multiplex PCR, and TCRdb kept only the in-frame ones, dropping some. D and trimming come from the DNA, and the V and J calls and clone size come from that table. This sample has 150,000 to 180,000 clones, with approximately 80% found just once. The trim removed 3 bases at V and 0 bases at J, leaving 2 bases unmatched. CDR3 length equals 15 residues. Germline V gives CDR1 SSHAT, CDR2 FNYEAQ (reference sequence). The chain carries TRBV7-7 and TRBJ2-3, with 8 positions matching TRBD1. Material: peripheral blood. The receptor was isolated from a woman aged 55-69 years with acute or convalescent COVID-19. The CDR3 coding sequence is TGTGCCAGCAGCTTGCAGGGGGCGAGCACAGATACGCAGTATTTT. It translates to CASSLQGASTDTQYF.